This T cell receptor (beta chain) was retrieved from a study of blood T cell repertoires in COVID-19. Study-level information: PBMCs, B-cell-depleted T cells, or T cells provided the cDNA or gDNA that made up the material.

This CDR3 contains 15 residues. Germline CDR1 MNHEY, CDR2 SMNVEV (reference sequence). V gave up 2 bases and J gave up 0 bases; unmatched junction bases: 4. This clone occurred a few times. In Seattle, patients joined the study during active infection and were tracked longitudinally. Some clones are missing from TCRdb's copy, which holds only in-frame ones; the method was immunoSEQ multiplex PCR. This table holds about 240,000 clones, around 81% found once. The TCR was taken from a woman older than 75 with COVID-19, enrolled during active disease. The rearrangement joins TRBV27 to TRBJ2-7; 7 bases line up with TRBD1. The sequenced sample consisted of peripheral blood. CDR3 DNA sequence: TGTGCCAGCAGTTTAAAAACAGGGGCCTCCTACGAGCAGTACTTC. It codes for CASSLKTGASYEQYF.